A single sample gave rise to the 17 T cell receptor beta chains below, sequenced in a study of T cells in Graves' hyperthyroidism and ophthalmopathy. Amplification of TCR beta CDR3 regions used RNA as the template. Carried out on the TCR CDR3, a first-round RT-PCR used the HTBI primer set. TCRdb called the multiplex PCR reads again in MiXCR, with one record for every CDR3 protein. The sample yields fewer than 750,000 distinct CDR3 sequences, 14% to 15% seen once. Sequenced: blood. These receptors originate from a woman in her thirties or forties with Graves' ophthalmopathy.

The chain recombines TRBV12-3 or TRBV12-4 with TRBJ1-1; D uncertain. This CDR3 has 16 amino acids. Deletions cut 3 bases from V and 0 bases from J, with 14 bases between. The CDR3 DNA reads TGTGCCAGCAGTTTGGCCCCAAGGCACCTGAACACTGAAGCTTTCTTT. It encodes CASSLAPRHLNTEAFF.

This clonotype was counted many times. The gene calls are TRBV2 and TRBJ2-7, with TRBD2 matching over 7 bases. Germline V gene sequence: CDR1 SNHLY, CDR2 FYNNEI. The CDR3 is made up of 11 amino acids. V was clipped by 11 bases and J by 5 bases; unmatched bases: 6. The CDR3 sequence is CASGLVDEQYF. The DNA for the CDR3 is TGTGCCTCCGGACTAGTAGACGAGCAGTACTTC. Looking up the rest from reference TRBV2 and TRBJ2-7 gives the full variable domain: EPEVTQTPSHQVTQMGQEVILRCVPISNHLYFYWYRQILGQKVEFLVSFYNNEISEKSEIFDDQFSVERPDGSNFTLKIRSTKLEDSAMYFCASGLVDEQYFGPGTRLTVT.

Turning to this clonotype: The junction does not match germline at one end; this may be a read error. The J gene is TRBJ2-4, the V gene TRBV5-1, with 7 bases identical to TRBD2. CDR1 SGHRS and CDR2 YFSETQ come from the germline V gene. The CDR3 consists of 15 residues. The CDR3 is CANSPGGLAANFQYF. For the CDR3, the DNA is TGCGCCAACAGCCCGGGTGGTCTAGCGGCGAACTTTCAGTACTTC.

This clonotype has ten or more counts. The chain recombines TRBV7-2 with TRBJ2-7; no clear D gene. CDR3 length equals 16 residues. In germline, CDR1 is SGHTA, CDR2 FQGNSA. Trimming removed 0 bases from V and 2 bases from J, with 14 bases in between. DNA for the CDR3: TGTGCCAGCAGCTTAGCCAGGACCATCCGCCCCTACGAGCAGTACTTC. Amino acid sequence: CASSLARTIRPYEQYF.

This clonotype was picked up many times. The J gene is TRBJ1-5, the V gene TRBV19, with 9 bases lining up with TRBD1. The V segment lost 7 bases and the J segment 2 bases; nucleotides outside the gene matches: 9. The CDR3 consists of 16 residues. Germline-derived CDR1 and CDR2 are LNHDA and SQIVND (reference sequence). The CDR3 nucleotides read TGTGCCAGTACGGGACAGGGAATTCAGGGCAATCAGCCCCAGCATTTT. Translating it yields CASTGQGIQGNQPQHF.

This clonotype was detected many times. The CDR3 DNA is TGTGCCAGCGCAAAGGGGGTCTATTATAGCAATCAGCCCCAGCATTTT. The encoded protein is CASAKGVYYSNQPQHF. This sequence joins TRBV6-5 and TRBJ1-5, with D possibly being TRBD1 (6 bases). This CDR3 comprises 16 residues. The ends were cut back, 8 bases at V and 0 bases at J, with 17 bases in the middle. The germline V gene has CDR1 MNHEY and CDR2 SVGAGI.

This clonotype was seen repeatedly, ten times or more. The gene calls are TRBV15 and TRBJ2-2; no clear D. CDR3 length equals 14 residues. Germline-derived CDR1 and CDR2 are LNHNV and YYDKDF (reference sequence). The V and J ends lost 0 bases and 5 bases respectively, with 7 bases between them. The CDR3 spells CATSRDWATGELFF. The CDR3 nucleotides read TGTGCCACCAGCAGAGATTGGGCGACCGGGGAGCTGTTTTTT. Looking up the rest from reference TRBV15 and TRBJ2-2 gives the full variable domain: DAMVIQNPRYQVTQFGKPVTLSCSQTLNHNVMYWYQQKSSQAPKLLFHYYDKDFNNEADTPDNFQSRRPNTSFCFLDIRSPGLGDTAMYLCATSRDWATGELFFGEGSRLTVL.

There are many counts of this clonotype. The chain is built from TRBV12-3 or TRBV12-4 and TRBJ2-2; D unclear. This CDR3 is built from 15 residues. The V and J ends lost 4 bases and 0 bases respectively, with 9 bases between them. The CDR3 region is CASSSNLANTGELFF. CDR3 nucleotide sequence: TGTGCCAGCAGTTCCAACCTCGCGAACACCGGGGAGCTGTTTTTT.

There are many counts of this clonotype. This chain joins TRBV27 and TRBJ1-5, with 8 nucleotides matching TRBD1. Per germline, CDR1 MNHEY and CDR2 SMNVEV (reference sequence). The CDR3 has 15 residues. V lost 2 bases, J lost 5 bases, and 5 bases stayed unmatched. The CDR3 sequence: CASSLGTGTDQPQHF. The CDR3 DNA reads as TGTGCCAGCAGTTTAGGGACAGGCACTGATCAGCCCCAGCATTTT.

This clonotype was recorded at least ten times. CDR3: CASIFSGANTEAFF. The DNA of the CDR3 is TGTGCCAGCATTTTTAGCGGGGCGAACACTGAAGCTTTCTTT. The chain is built from TRBV28 and TRBJ1-1, with a tentative D call TRBD1 (5 bases). Germline V gene lookup returns CDR1 MDHEN and CDR2 SYDVKM. The V and J ends lost 7 bases and 1 base respectively, with 13 bases between them. This CDR3 is built from 14 residues. The whole variable domain, remainder taken from reference TRBV28 and TRBJ1-1, is DVKVTQSSRYLVKRTGEKVFLECVQDMDHENMFWYRQDPGLGLRLIYFSYDVKMKEKGDIPEGYSVSREKKERFSLILESASTNQTSMYLCASIFSGANTEAFFGQGTRLTVV.

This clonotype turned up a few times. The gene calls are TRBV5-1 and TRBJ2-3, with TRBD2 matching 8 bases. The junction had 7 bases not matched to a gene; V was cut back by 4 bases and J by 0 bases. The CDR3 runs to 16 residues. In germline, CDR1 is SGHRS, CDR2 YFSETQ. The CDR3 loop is CASSPGTSSSTDTQYF. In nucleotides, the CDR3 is TGCGCCAGCAGCCCAGGGACTAGTTCTAGCACAGATACGCAGTATTTT.

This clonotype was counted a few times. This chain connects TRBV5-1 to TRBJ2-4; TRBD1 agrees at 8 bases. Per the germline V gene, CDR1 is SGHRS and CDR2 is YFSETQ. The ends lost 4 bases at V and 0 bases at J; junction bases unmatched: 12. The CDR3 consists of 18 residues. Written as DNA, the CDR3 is TGCGCCAGCAGCCCCGGGACAGGATTCAATCTAGCCAAAAACATTCAGTACTTC. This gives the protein CASSPGTGFNLAKNIQYF.

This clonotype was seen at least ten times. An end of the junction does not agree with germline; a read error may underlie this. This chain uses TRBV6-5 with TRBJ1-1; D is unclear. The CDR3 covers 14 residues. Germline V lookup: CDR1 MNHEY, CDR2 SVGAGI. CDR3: CTSSYSSWNTEAFF. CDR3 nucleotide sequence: TGTACCAGCAGTTACTCGTCTTGGAACACTGAAGCTTTCTTT.

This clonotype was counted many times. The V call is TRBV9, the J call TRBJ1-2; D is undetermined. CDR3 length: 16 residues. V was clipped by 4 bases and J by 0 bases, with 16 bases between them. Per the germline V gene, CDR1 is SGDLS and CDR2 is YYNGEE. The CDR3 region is CASSPQAQPTNYGYTF. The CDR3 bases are TGTGCCAGCAGCCCCCAAGCACAGCCTACTAACTATGGCTACACCTTC.

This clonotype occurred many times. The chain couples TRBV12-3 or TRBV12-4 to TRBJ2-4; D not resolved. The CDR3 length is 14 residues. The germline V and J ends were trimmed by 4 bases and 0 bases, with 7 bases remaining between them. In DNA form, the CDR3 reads TGTGCCAGCAGTTCCGGGTTAGCCAAAAACATTCAGTACTTC. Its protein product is CASSSGLAKNIQYF.

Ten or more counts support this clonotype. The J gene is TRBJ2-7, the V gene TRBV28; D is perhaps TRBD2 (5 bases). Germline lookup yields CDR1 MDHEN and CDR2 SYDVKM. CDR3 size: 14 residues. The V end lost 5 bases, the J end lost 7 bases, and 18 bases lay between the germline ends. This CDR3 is CASSPTGVAKEQYF. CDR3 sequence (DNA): TGTGCCAGCAGTCCCACCGGGGTGGCTAAGGAGCAGTACTTC. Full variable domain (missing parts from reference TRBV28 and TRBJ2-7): DVKVTQSSRYLVKRTGEKVFLECVQDMDHENMFWYRQDPGLGLRLIYFSYDVKMKEKGDIPEGYSVSREKKERFSLILESASTNQTSMYLCASSPTGVAKEQYFGPGTRLTVT.

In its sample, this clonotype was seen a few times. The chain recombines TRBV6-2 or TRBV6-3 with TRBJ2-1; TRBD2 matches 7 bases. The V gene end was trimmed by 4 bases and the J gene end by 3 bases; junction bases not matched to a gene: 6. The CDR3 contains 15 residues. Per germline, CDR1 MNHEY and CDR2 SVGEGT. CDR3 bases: TGTGCCAGCAGTTCAGCGGGACCTTTCTACAATGAGCAGTTCTTC. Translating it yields CASSSAGPFYNEQFF.